This T cell receptor (beta chain) was sequenced for a study of regulatory T cells in long-lasting Graves disease. The CDR3 is made up of 12 amino acids. V was cut by 4 bases and J by 7 bases, with 11 bases left in between. Germline V gene data show CDR1 as SGHDT and CDR2 as YYEEEE. Arm-PCR with iRepertoire HTBI primers amplified the CDR3 regions for these TCR beta libraries. In the authors' methods: Samples revealed 50 to 75 TRBV and over 12 TRBJ segments. TCRdb analysed the multiplex PCR reads with MiXCR anew, one entry per CDR3 protein. In this record, the V and J calls reflect TCRdb's handling and not the investigators' own analysis. Among fewer than 450,000 distinct CDR3 sequences listed, around 21% were seen once. Time point here: persistent/refractory GD, antithyroid drugs over 5 years with positive TRAb. With RNA extracted from PBMCs as input, the TCR library was made. This clonotype appeared many times.

Sequencing used peripheral blood mononuclear cells (PBMCs), obtained when the disease was refractory, from a patient treated with antithyroid drugs. The V gene is TRBV5-6, the J gene TRBJ2-5; no firm D call. This clonotype originated in a female donor with Graves disease. CDR3 region: CASSAVGGTQYF. CDR3 DNA: TGTGCCAGCAGCGCGGTCGGTGGGACCCAGTACTTC.